The 3 T cell receptor beta chains listed next were all sequenced from one sample in a study of CD8+ T cells in alopecia areata. RNA extraction was followed by reverse transcription into cDNA, which acted as the sequencing template. The method was immunoSEQ multiplex PCR; TCRdb's version includes in-frame clones alone and lacks a portion of them. In the table there are around 200,000 clones, 50% to 70% of which are singletons. The sequencing used CD4+ T cells sorted from blood, collected at week 0. These receptors all stem from a human donor with alopecia areata.

The chain combines TRBV30 with TRBJ1-1; 9 nucleotides line up with TRBD1. Germline-derived CDR1 and CDR2 are GTSNPN and SVGIG (reference sequence). Losses at the gene ends were 6 bases for V and 0 bases for J; bases not matched to a gene: 11. The CDR3 length is 16 residues. The CDR3 here is CACTPGTGLVNTEAFF. CDR3 coding DNA: TGTGCCTGCACCCCGGGGACAGGGTTGGTGAACACTGAAGCTTTCTTT.

The genes are TRBV5-6 and TRBJ2-3; D is undetermined. Trimming shortened V by 4 bases and J by 1 base, and 10 bases separated the two germline ends. The CDR3 loop spans 14 amino acids. The germline CDR1 and CDR2 sequences are SGHDT and YYEEEE. DNA of the CDR3: TGTGCCAGCAGCGGGGTGGTTGGCACAGATACGCAGTATTTT. Translated, it gives CASSGVVGTDTQYF.

The chain has TRBV30 and TRBJ2-3, with 7 positions matching TRBD2. The V gene end was trimmed by 0 bases and the J gene end by 3 bases; junction bases not matched to a gene: 3. There are 14 residues in the CDR3. The V gene's germline CDR1 is GTSNPN and CDR2 SVGIG (reference sequence). CDR3 in DNA: TGTGCCTGGAGTGTTGAAGCGGGGACAGATACGCAGTATTTT. This gives the protein CAWSVEAGTDTQYF.